The present T cell receptor beta chain was sequenced within a study of cytomegalovirus exposure and HLA in healthy donors. Study findings and constraints: Upon later analysis, TCR association rates were observed to vary by HLA locus, being highest for DRB1 and lowest for HLA-C. In a later analysis, a genetic analysis reported fewer productive-TCR N-insertions in an Asian-associated ancestry cluster than the cohort average. Most likely, a cluster of highly shared sequence variants arose as a sequencing artifact.

It was with 60 Vbeta and 13 Jbeta primers that the PCR ran. Sequencing used immunoSEQ multiplex PCR; TCRdb keeps in-frame clones, though not all of them. The profile shows roughly 150,000 clones, around 80% of them singletons. The V gene's germline CDR1 is SEHNR and CDR2 FQNEAQ (reference sequence). The CDR3 is made up of 13 amino acids. Trimming took 5 bases from V and 6 from J, leaving 10 bases between them. The count of this clone is one. Its antigen is not known. The chain links TRBV7-9 to TRBJ2-2, with D perhaps TRBD1 (5 bases). The sequence was collected from a man aged 18 to 29 in good health and CMV-seropositive. Sequenced input: PBMCs. The CDR3 here is CASSRPGSGELFF. The CDR3 nucleotides are TGTGCCAGCAGCCGACCAGGGTCCGGGGAGCTGTTTTTT.